This T cell receptor beta chain came from a study of cytomegalovirus exposure and HLA in healthy donors. Likely unrecorded immune exposures existed in these nominally healthy donors. Primers: 60 Vbeta forward and 13 Jbeta reverse. Libraries were prepared by immunoSEQ multiplex PCR; TCRdb keeps only in-frame clonotypes and omits some of them. The sample yields some 170,000 clones, 80% seen once. Concerning this clone: The antigen remains unidentified.

Study-wide findings and caveats: Productive rates of about 87% or about 30% were seen for most TCR beta V segments in an earlier analysis. Presence/absence analyses rested on an assumption that sequencing depth was roughly uniform across donors.

Sequenced material: PBMCs. The sequence derives from a young man in good health and CMV-seronegative.

The CDR3 DNA reads as TGTGCCAGCAGTATACAGGGTGACGGGGAGCTGTTTTTT. This translates into CASSIQGDGELFF. The genes are TRBV2 and TRBJ2-2; the D gene is possibly TRBD1 (6 bases). The CDR3 consists of 13 residues. Trimming removed 5 bases from V and 7 bases from J, with 11 bases in between. Germline CDR1 reads SNHLY; CDR2 reads FYNNEI.